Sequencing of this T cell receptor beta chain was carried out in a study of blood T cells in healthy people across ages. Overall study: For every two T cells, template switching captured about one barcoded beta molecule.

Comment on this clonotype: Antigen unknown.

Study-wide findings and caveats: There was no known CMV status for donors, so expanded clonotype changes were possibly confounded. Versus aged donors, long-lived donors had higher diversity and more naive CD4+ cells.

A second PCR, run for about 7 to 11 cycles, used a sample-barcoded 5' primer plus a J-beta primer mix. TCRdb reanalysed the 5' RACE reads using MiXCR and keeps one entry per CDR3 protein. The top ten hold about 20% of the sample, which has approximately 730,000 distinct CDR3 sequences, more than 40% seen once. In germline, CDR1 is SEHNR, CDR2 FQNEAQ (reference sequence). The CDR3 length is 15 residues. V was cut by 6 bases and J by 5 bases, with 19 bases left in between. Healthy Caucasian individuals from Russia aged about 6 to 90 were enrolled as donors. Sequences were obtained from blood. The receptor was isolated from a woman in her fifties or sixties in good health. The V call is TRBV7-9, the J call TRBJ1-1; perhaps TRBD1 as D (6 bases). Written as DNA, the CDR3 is TGTGCCAGCAGACTCCAGGGGCCCGGGGGGACTGAAGCTTTCTTT. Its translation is CASRLQGPGGTEAFF.